The 10 T cell receptor beta chains below come from one sample, sequenced in a study of vaccination and CD4 T cells after COVID-19. Each CDR3 protein is one row after TCRdb ran MiXCR on the PCR reads. Of 25,000 to 35,000 distinct CDR3 sequences detected, more than 40% appear once; the ten largest clones hold about 6%. Described time point: late sampling 161 to 241 days after vaccination in a few convalescent patients. Here the sequenced sample was CD4+ T cells from blood, taken about 7 months after SARS-CoV-2 vaccination. The receptors were gathered from a human donor who had recovered from COVID-19.

This clonotype has more than one count but fewer than ten. The chain carries TRBV20-1 and TRBJ2-5, with 8 bases matching TRBD1. After removal of 5 bases from V and 5 bases from J, the junction contained 13 bases not matched to a gene. CDR3 size: 15 residues. The V gene's germline CDR1 is DFQATT and CDR2 SNEGSKA (reference sequence). In DNA, the CDR3 is TGCAGTGCTGGACAGGGAGATCGGTCGGCGGAGACCCAGTACTTC. It specifies CSAGQGDRSAETQYF.

The gene calls are TRBV28 and TRBJ2-7; D is unresolved. V was pared by 9 bases and J by 6 bases, with 18 bases between. The CDR3 has 13 residues. CDR1 is MDHEN, CDR2 SYDVKM, per germline. CDR3 nucleotides: TGTGCCAGGAGCACCACCCAGACCGCCGAGCAGTACTTC. Amino acids: CARSTTQTAEQYF.

The chain joins TRBV28 to TRBJ2-7, with 12 nucleotides matching TRBD2. There are 14 residues in the CDR3. The V gene's germline CDR1 is MDHEN and CDR2 SYDVKM. J lost 5 bases, V lost 6 bases, and 5 bases had no gene match. In DNA form, the CDR3 reads TGTGCCAGCAGCTTAGGGACTAGCGGGCACGAGCAGTACTTC. This translates into CASSLGTSGHEQYF.

This clonotype was seen only a few times. The gene calls are TRBV28 and TRBJ2-5, with 7 bases aligning to TRBD2. Per germline, CDR1 MDHEN and CDR2 SYDVKM. V lost 7 bases to trimming and J lost 3 bases; unmatched junction nucleotides: 17. The CDR3 sequence is 17 residues long. The DNA for the CDR3 is TGTGCCAGCACCCGCCCGGGCCTAGGGAGGGTTAAAGAGACCCAGTACTTC. Translated: CASTRPGLGRVKETQYF.

The CDR3 bases are TGTGCCAGCAGACCCGGCACGACAGGGGACACTGAAGCTTTCTTT. This translates into CASRPGTTGDTEAFF. The chain links TRBV2 to TRBJ1-1; 8 bases agree with TRBD1. Germline V gives CDR1 SNHLY, CDR2 FYNNEI. The CDR3 sequence is 15 residues long. After removal of 6 bases from V and 3 bases from J, the junction contained 9 bases not matched to a gene. The whole variable domain, remainder taken from reference TRBV2 and TRBJ1-1, is EPEVTQTPSHQVTQMGQEVILRCVPISNHLYFYWYRQILGQKVEFLVSFYNNEISEKSEIFDDQFSVERPDGSNFTLKIRSTKLEDSAMYFCASRPGTTGDTEAFFGQGTRLTVV.

The V call is TRBV5-6, the J call TRBJ2-5; D is undetermined. V gave up 3 bases and J gave up 5 bases, with 20 bases separating them. Germline V CDR1 and CDR2: SGHDT, YYEEEE. CDR3 length equals 16 residues. The CDR3 loop reads CASSSPSLKVVETQYF. DNA for the CDR3: TGTGCCAGCAGCTCCCCCTCTCTCAAGGTGGTCGAGACCCAGTACTTC.

The chain has TRBV20-1 and TRBJ2-7; D is undetermined. This CDR3 comprises 13 residues. Germline-derived CDR1 and CDR2 are DFQATT and SNEGSKA (reference sequence). V was cut by 4 bases and J by 2 bases, with 12 bases left in between. CDR3 sequence (DNA): TGCAGTGCTATCTACACGGGTCCCTACGAGCAGTACTTC. Its protein is CSAIYTGPYEQYF.

V usage is TRBV6-1 and J usage is TRBJ2-5, with 10 bases fitting TRBD2. From germline, CDR1 is MNHNS and CDR2 SASEGT. The V segment lost 9 bases and the J segment 4 bases; nucleotides outside the gene matches: 11. CDR3 length: 15 amino acids. CDR3 nucleotide sequence: TGTGCCAGTCGGCCTAGCGGGAGATCGCTAGAGACCCAGTACTTC. It yields the protein CASRPSGRSLETQYF.

The V gene is TRBV4-1, the J gene TRBJ2-2; the match to TRBD2 covers 7 bases. The CDR3 extends over 15 amino acids. Germline CDR1 and CDR2: MGHRA and YSYEKL. The V and J ends lost 1 base and 6 bases, in that order; junction bases with no gene match: 5. Here the CDR3 reads CASSQGGLVAGELFF. The DNA for the CDR3 is TGCGCCAGCAGCCAAGGCGGACTAGTAGCCGGGGAGCTGTTTTTT.

The chain uses TRBV7-8 and TRBJ1-5; 7 nucleotides agree with TRBD1. V was pared by 1 base and J by 2 bases, with 5 bases of the junction left unmatched. The CDR3 contains 16 residues. CDR1 is SGHVS and CDR2 is FQNEAQ in the germline V gene. CDR3 DNA sequence: TGTGCCAGCAGCTTAGTGCCAGGGGGAGGCAATCAGCCCCAGCATTTT. It translates to CASSLVPGGGNQPQHF.